This T cell receptor beta chain derives from a study of regulatory T cells in long-lasting Graves disease (dated by TCRdb to about 2021). About the investigation overall: Patients with newly diagnosed Graves' disease had been on antithyroid drugs for under 3 months. Persistent Graves' disease patients were compared with newly diagnosed Graves' disease patients by peripheral blood TCR sequencing and RNA sequencing. The study was registered as a clinical trial and conducted in China. A total of 33 samples were covered by TCR sequencing, comprising roughly 13 persistent and about 20 newly diagnosed Graves' disease patients.

The protocol used for the library was multiplex PCR. The sample was run on an Illumina HiSeq 4000. TCR beta libraries were built with iRepertoire HTBI primers and Arm-PCR amplification of CDR3 regions. Before sequencing, the PCR products went through gel purification. Concerning the study's data processing: Gene usage analysis of CDR3 amino acid clonotypes used the 60 to 75 TRBV and more than 13 TRBJ segments found across samples. COPE and FqMerger were used to merge filtered high-quality paired reads into contigs. BLAST was used to align contigs to IMGT TRBV, TRBD and TRBJ reference genes, and CDR3 was defined according to IMGT. Highly expanded clones were defined as clonotypes with a frequency above 0.1%. Shannon entropy was used to measure repertoire diversity, and the Gini coefficient was used to measure V-J evenness. Public clonotypes were defined as clonotypes shared by more than one individual. Clones were called with MiXCR by TCRdb after fastp trimmed the public reads at Q25, and only in-frame beta chains were retained. Here each entry gathers all rows of one CDR3 protein and keeps the most common genes and DNA. In this record, the V and J calls reflect TCRdb's handling and not the investigators' own analysis. This sample comprises 300,000 to 400,000 distinct CDR3 sequences, 15% to 18% of them detected only once. Clones ranked in the top ten supply 22% of the sample.

What this sample's time point label stands for: newly diagnosed GD, antithyroid drugs for less than 3 months. For both TCR sequencing and RNA sequencing, RNA was extracted from PBMCs in TRIzol. The diagnosis of Graves' disease was made according to American Thyroid Association guidelines. Patients were recruited from an endocrinology department in Xi'an, China. From each patient, roughly 9 milliliters of peripheral blood was collected into an EDTA anticoagulant tube. Ficoll Paque Plus density gradient separation was used to isolate PBMCs, and no further T cell sorting was done. An Agilent 2100 Bioanalyzer and agarose gel were used to assess RNA quality, and a NanoDrop 2000 was used to measure RNA concentration. The full study reports these points: Persistent Graves' disease patients showed lower TCR Shannon entropy and fewer highly expanded clones than newly diagnosed patients, suggesting clonal expansion. The authors noted that the small sample size was a limitation that may lower accuracy. Because the primary lesion, thyroid tissue, could not be accessed, the study looked at peripheral blood alone. More public clonotypes were shared among persistent patients (under 3,000) than among newly diagnosed patients (approximately 1,000). Sequencing and analysis were restricted to the TCR beta chain.

This clonotype was counted at least ten times. Its specific antigen is unknown. The input lacks base qualities; no much larger clone sits a single base away. This material consisted of peripheral blood mononuclear cells (PBMCs), taken at new diagnosis, from a patient treated with antithyroid drugs. The receptor comes from a female donor with Graves disease.

The nucleotides read TGTGCCAGCGGGGGACAGGGAGACACTGAAGCTTTCTTT. It is translated as CASGGQGDTEAFF. The chain is assembled from TRBV2 and TRBJ1-1; 9 central nucleotides agree with TRBD1. The junction shows trimming of 8 bases on V and 3 bases on J, and the gene matches do not reach 4 bases of it. The cysteine opens and the phenylalanine closes a CDR3 of 13 amino acids. The retained sequence is limited to the CDR3, 39 bases, with the frame set at the first base. The germline V gene supplies CDR1 SNHLY and CDR2 FYNNEI. The variable domain in full, with residues beyond the CDR3 obtained from the reference TRBV2 and TRBJ1-1 genes, is EPEVTQTPSHQVTQMGQEVILRCVPISNHLYFYWYRQILGQKVEFLVSFYNNEISEKSEIFDDQFSVERPDGSNFTLKIRSTKLEDSAMYFCASGGQGDTEAFFGQGTRLTVV.